This T cell receptor beta chain was observed in a study of kidney transplant recipient with SARS-CoV-2 infection. The sample holds many counts of this clonotype. A single record per CDR3 protein comes from TCRdb applying MiXCR to the reads. The data show roughly 250,000 distinct CDR3 sequences, with 25% to 35% seen just once and less than 8.5% held by the top ten. The sequencing here drew on a blood sample, taken at baseline and on day 111 from a kidney transplant recipient. The receptor's source is a male patient aged 25-45 years who had COVID-19 and was a kidney transplant recipient. Certain T cells may be donor cells from the graft.

CDR3: CASSLIAGQWGTEAFF. CDR3 nucleotides: TGCGCCAGCAGCTTGATAGCGGGACAGTGGGGCACTGAAGCTTTCTTT. The chain joins TRBV5-1 to TRBJ1-1; 7 bases line up with TRBD1. V shed 1 base, J shed 4 bases, and the junction held 10 bases outside the gene matches. The CDR3 loop spans 16 amino acids. Germline V lookup: CDR1 SGHRS, CDR2 YFSETQ. The variable domain in full, with the rest retrieved from reference TRBV5-1 and TRBJ1-1, is KAGVTQTPRYLIKTRGQQVTLSCSPISGHRSVSWYQQTPGQGLQFLFEYFSETQRNKGNFPGRFSGRQFSNSRSEMNVSTLELGDSALYLCASSLIAGQWGTEAFFGQGTRLTVV.